The sequence of this T cell receptor (beta chain) was determined in a study of early T cells in non-severe SARS-CoV-2 infection. Study context: With bulk RNA from unsorted whole blood as input, sequencing yielded unpaired chains. General study points: Matches to VDJdb favored anti-spike CD8 responses and missed private and CD4 specificities.

The TCR library protocol attached unique molecular identifiers to the individual cDNA molecules. TCRdb analysed the 5' RACE reads with MiXCR anew, one entry per CDR3 protein. This table has about 50,000 distinct CDR3 sequences, almost 5.5% appearing once. This clonotype was recorded at least ten times. Its antigen is unidentified. This CDR3 is 11 amino acids long. V was shortened by 5 bases and J by 4 bases, with 6 bases between the two germline ends. The sequencing here drew on whole blood, taken at baseline. The source is an adult who was a healthcare worker with PCR-confirmed SARS-CoV-2 infection or an uninfected control (not recorded which). V is TRBV12-3 or TRBV12-4 and J is TRBJ2-7; D not resolved. The CDR3 spells CASSPGYEQYF. The CDR3 region has the DNA TGTGCCAGCAGTCCAGGTTACGAGCAGTACTTC.